These 29 T cell receptor beta chains came from one sample sequenced in a study of identical twins. Each CDR3 protein gets one entry after TCRdb re-called the 5' RACE reads with MiXCR. The sample records roughly 690,000 distinct CDR3 sequences, around 6% being singletons. Sequences were obtained from naive T cells sorted from blood. Receptors originate from a man between 18 and 29 years old in good health.

There are many counts of this clonotype. The chain carries TRBV6-1 and TRBJ2-3; TRBD2 agrees at 8 bases. V lost 7 bases to trimming and J lost 3 bases; unmatched junction nucleotides: 9. CDR3 length equals 15 residues. CDR1 is MNHNS and CDR2 is SASEGT in the germline V gene. Here the CDR3 DNA reads TGTGCCAGCACTAGAAGCGGGAGTTTGACAGATACGCAGTATTTT. Residues: CASTRSGSLTDTQYF.

In its sample, this clonotype was seen many times. The chain has TRBV20-1 and TRBJ2-1; the D gene is possibly TRBD2 (6 bases). The CDR3 extends over 13 amino acids. The V end was cut by 3 bases, the J end by 4 bases, with 10 bases between. The germline V gene has CDR1 DFQATT and CDR2 SNEGSKA (reference sequence). The CDR3 coding sequence is TGCAGTGCTAGGACTAGACTTTACAATGAGCAGTTCTTC. Translation gives CSARTRLYNEQFF.

This clonotype has at least ten counts. V and J are TRBV15 and TRBJ2-3, with 10 bases fitting TRBD2. The V gene end was trimmed by 1 base and the J gene end by 2 bases; junction bases not matched to a gene: 12. Germline CDR1 and CDR2: LNHNV and YYDKDF (reference sequence). The CDR3 consists of 19 residues. CDR3 protein: CATSRGLAGDPILTDTQYF. The CDR3 DNA sequence: TGTGCCACCAGCAGAGGTCTAGCGGGAGACCCAATTCTCACAGATACGCAGTATTTT.

This clonotype has a handful of counts. The J gene is TRBJ2-7, the V gene TRBV6-5; a possible D gene is TRBD2 (6 bases). The germline V gene has CDR1 MNHEY and CDR2 SVGAGI. The V and J ends lost 2 bases and 2 bases respectively, with 10 bases between them. The CDR3 is 14 residues long. The CDR3 nucleotides are TGTGCCAGCAGTTACGCGGGACGGACCTACGAGCAGTACTTC. This translates into CASSYAGRTYEQYF.

This clonotype was seen at least ten times. The V gene is TRBV20-1, the J gene TRBJ2-1; D possibly corresponds to TRBD2 (5 bases). CDR3 length: 15 amino acids. V lost 6 bases, J lost 0 bases, and 15 bases lay in between. CDR1 is DFQATT and CDR2 is SNEGSKA in the germline V gene (reference sequence). CDR3 sequence (DNA): TGCAGTGCCGCCTCCCTCGGGGTCTCCTACAATGAGCAGTTCTTC. Translation: CSAASLGVSYNEQFF.

The chain carries TRBV20-1 and TRBJ2-7, with 9 bases that match TRBD2. From germline, CDR1 is DFQATT and CDR2 SNEGSKA (reference sequence). The CDR3 covers 16 residues. Germline trimming cut 2 bases from V and 5 bases from J; bases unmatched to any gene: 13. The CDR3 here is CSARHPREGLANEQYF. CDR3 bases: TGCAGTGCTAGACACCCAAGAGAGGGACTAGCAAACGAGCAGTACTTC.

The chain is built from TRBV7-2 and TRBJ1-2; D ambiguous. Trimming cost V 6 bases and J 6 bases, with 8 bases left between them. In germline, CDR1 is SGHTA, CDR2 FQGNSA. This CDR3 comprises 11 residues. The CDR3 protein is CASSERNGYTF. The CDR3 bases are TGTGCCAGCAGTGAACGGAATGGCTACACCTTC.

This clonotype was seen only a few times. The chain recombines TRBV6-6 with TRBJ1-1; 8 nucleotides match TRBD1. The trim removed 7 bases at V and 4 bases at J, leaving 5 bases unmatched. Germline-derived CDR1 and CDR2 are MNHNY and SVGAGI (reference sequence). This CDR3 is built from 13 residues. CDR3 sequence reads: CASTRQGATEAFF. In nucleotides, the CDR3 is TGTGCCAGCACCCGTCAGGGGGCCACTGAAGCTTTCTTT.

This clonotype has ten or more counts. The V and J genes are TRBV11-2 and TRBJ1-4; no definite D call. CDR3 length equals 17 residues. Germline CDR1 is SGHAT and CDR2 is FQNNGV. Trimming took 4 bases from V and 8 from J, leaving 23 bases between them. Written as DNA, the CDR3 is TGTGCCAGCAGCTCAGAATTTTCCGGGTACGCGGACGAAAAACTGTTTTTT. This codes for CASSSEFSGYADEKLFF.

This sequence joins TRBV4-3 and TRBJ1-4; no firm D call. The germline V gene has CDR1 LGHNA and CDR2 YSLEER. Trimming pared 4 bases from V and 2 bases from J, leaving 14 bases between. The CDR3 has 16 amino acids. CDR3 DNA sequence: TGCGCCAGCAGCCTGGATGCAGCTCGCACTAATGAAAAACTGTTTTTT. This codes for CASSLDAARTNEKLFF.

This clonotype appeared many times. The rearrangement joins TRBV29-1 to TRBJ2-5; 12 nucleotides agree with TRBD2. Trimming at V came to 6 bases and at J to 4 bases, leaving 12 bases not matched to a gene. This CDR3 region has 16 residues. Germline CDR1 reads SQVTM; CDR2 reads ANQGSEA. CDR3 sequence: CSVANPASGRGETQYF. The CDR3 bases are TGCAGCGTCGCAAACCCGGCTAGCGGGAGGGGAGAGACCCAGTACTTC.

This clonotype was seen a handful of times. The chain uses TRBV24-1 and TRBJ2-2, with 13 bases that match TRBD2. The CDR3 runs 21 residues. Germline V CDR1 and CDR2: KGHDR, SFDVKD. Germline trimming cut 4 bases from V and 5 bases from J; bases unmatched to any gene: 18. CDR3 loop: CATSDQKGLAGYRILTGELFF. CDR3 in DNA: TGTGCCACCAGTGACCAGAAGGGACTAGCGGGATACCGAATTCTTACCGGGGAGCTGTTTTTT.

This clonotype was counted between two and nine times. This chain joins TRBV11-2 and TRBJ2-1; D gene ambiguous. The CDR3 extends over 13 amino acids. From germline, CDR1 is SGHAT and CDR2 FQNNGV. V was trimmed by 5 bases and J by 5 bases, leaving 10 bases between them. CDR3 sequence (DNA): TGTGCCAGCAGCCGAGTAGTGAACAATGAGCAGTTCTTC. Translation gives CASSRVVNNEQFF.

This clonotype showed up many times. This chain links TRBV4-3 with TRBJ2-1, with 11 bases fitting TRBD2. CDR1 and CDR2 (germline): LGHNA, YSLEER. The CDR3 covers 18 residues. V lost 3 bases to trimming and J lost 9 bases; unmatched junction nucleotides: 16. The CDR3 region is CASSQDAQTSGIEGEQFF. The CDR3 DNA follows: TGCGCCAGCAGCCAGGATGCCCAGACTAGCGGGATTGAGGGTGAGCAGTTCTTC.

In this sample, this clonotype turned up many times. The J gene is TRBJ1-2, the V gene TRBV20-1, with D uncertain. This CDR3 region has 16 residues. Per the germline V gene, CDR1 is DFQATT and CDR2 is SNEGSKA (reference sequence). V was clipped by 3 bases and J by 1 base, with 18 bases between them. CDR3 loop: CSASPSSLGSNYGYTF. The CDR3 DNA follows: TGCAGTGCTAGCCCCTCCTCTCTGGGGAGTAACTATGGCTACACCTTC.

This clonotype was recorded at least ten times. The V call is TRBV29-1, the J call TRBJ1-2; 7 positions agree with TRBD1. V shed 8 bases, J shed 2 bases, and the junction held 8 bases outside the gene matches. CDR1 and CDR2 from the germline V gene are SQVTM and ANQGSEA. The CDR3 sequence is 13 residues long. This CDR3 is CSPRGQTNYGYTF. CDR3 coding DNA: TGCAGCCCCAGGGGACAGACGAACTATGGCTACACCTTC. Using reference TRBV29-1 and TRBJ1-2 for the parts outside the CDR3, the full variable domain is SAVISQKPSRDICQRGTSLTIQCQVDSQVTMMFWYRQQPGQSLTLIATANQGSEATYESGFVIDKFPISRPNLTFSTLTVSNMSPEDSSIYLCSPRGQTNYGYTFGSGTRLTVV.

This clonotype has a count of ten or more. V usage is TRBV20-1 and J usage is TRBJ2-2; perhaps TRBD1 as D (5 bases). Germline CDR1 DFQATT, CDR2 SNEGSKA (reference sequence). Between the trimmed V and J ends, which lost 6 bases and 4 bases, there was a span of 12 bases. CDR3 length equals 13 residues. The CDR3 DNA sequence: TGCAGTGCCCACTCGACAGTCACCGGGGAGCTGTTTTTT. Translated, it gives CSAHSTVTGELFF.

This chain links TRBV10-3 with TRBJ2-6, with D unclear. The CDR3 has 14 amino acids. Germline V CDR1 and CDR2: ENHRY, SYGVKD. Trimming removed 6 bases at V and 1 base at J, with 7 bases between. The CDR3 region is CAISPKSGANVLTF. Here the CDR3 DNA reads TGTGCCATCAGCCCCAAGTCTGGGGCCAACGTCCTGACTTTC.

The rearrangement uses TRBV20-1 and TRBJ2-5; D not resolved. This CDR3 has 13 residues. The V end lost 1 base, the J end lost 5 bases, and 11 bases lay between the germline ends. Germline CDR1 is DFQATT and CDR2 is SNEGSKA (reference sequence). The CDR3 DNA follows: TGCAGTGCTAGAGCGGCGAGTTGGGAGACCCAGTACTTC. Translated: CSARAASWETQYF.

This chain links TRBV6-4 with TRBJ2-6; no firm D call. The CDR3 totals 16 residues. CDR1 MRHNA and CDR2 SNTAGT come from the germline V gene. The V and J ends lost 0 bases and 0 bases respectively, with 6 bases between them. CDR3 region: CASSDSTASGANVLTF. Here the CDR3 DNA reads TGTGCCAGCAGTGACTCGACGGCCTCTGGGGCCAACGTCCTGACTTTC.

In its sample, this clonotype was seen many times. This chain connects TRBV6-5 to TRBJ2-3, with D possibly being TRBD2 (6 bases). Germline V CDR1 and CDR2: MNHEY, SVGAGI. The CDR3 runs to 14 residues. Trimming stripped 4 bases from V and 1 base from J, with 9 bases between. The CDR3 nucleotides are TGTGCCAGCAGTTTCGAGCGGGGCACAGATACGCAGTATTTT. Translation gives CASSFERGTDTQYF.

This clonotype turned up a few times. The rearrangement joins TRBV28 to TRBJ2-1; no clear D gene. CDR3 length: 16 residues. Germline V lookup: CDR1 MDHEN, CDR2 SYDVKM. Trimming removed 3 bases at V and 8 bases at J, with 20 bases between. For the CDR3, the DNA is TGTGCCAGCAGTTTGCAGGTATTAGTCCAGTTCGATGAGCAGTTCTTC. Amino acid sequence: CASSLQVLVQFDEQFF.

This clonotype was detected a few times. The rearrangement uses TRBV27 and TRBJ2-7; D is unresolved. The CDR3 runs to 15 residues. The V end was cut by 5 bases, the J end by 3 bases, with 17 bases between. Germline V gene sequence: CDR1 MNHEY, CDR2 SMNVEV (reference sequence). CDR3 in amino acids: CASSASWVQRYEQYF. The CDR3 nucleotides read TGTGCCAGCAGTGCCAGTTGGGTCCAGCGCTACGAGCAGTACTTC.

Many counts were recorded for this clonotype. This chain joins TRBV7-9 and TRBJ1-2; 7 nucleotides align to TRBD1. The CDR3 loop spans 14 amino acids. Germline V gene lookup returns CDR1 SEHNR and CDR2 FQNEAQ (reference sequence). With 4 bases clipped from V and 2 bases from J, the junction kept 4 bases outside the gene matches. CDR3 protein: CASSWGQSNYGYTF. The CDR3 DNA sequence: TGTGCCAGCAGCTGGGGACAGAGCAACTATGGCTACACCTTC.

This clonotype occurred many times. This rearrangement joins TRBV7-9 to TRBJ2-3, with D unresolved. The CDR3 contains 13 residues. Trimming took 1 base from V and 3 from J, leaving 5 bases between them. From germline, CDR1 is SEHNR and CDR2 FQNEAQ (reference sequence). The CDR3 here is CASSLDNTDTQYF. The CDR3 nucleotides read TGTGCCAGCAGCTTAGATAATACAGATACGCAGTATTTT.

This clonotype was recorded a few times. The chain links TRBV5-1 to TRBJ2-7; no clear D gene. This CDR3 is 15 amino acids long. Trimming removed 0 bases from V and 1 base from J, with 11 bases in between. Germline V gene data show CDR1 as SGHRS and CDR2 as YFSETQ. The CDR3 DNA reads as TGCGCCAGCAGCTTGGAAAGCCTGGGGTCCTACGAGCAGTACTTC. Protein sequence: CASSLESLGSYEQYF.

This clonotype was recorded at least ten times. The chain uses TRBV28 and TRBJ2-7, with D perhaps assigned TRBD1 or TRBD2 (6 bases each). Germline loops: CDR1 MDHEN, CDR2 SYDVKM. This CDR3 region has 13 residues. Between the trimmed V and J ends, which lost 2 bases and 5 bases, there was a span of 10 bases. CDR3 loop: CASSLEGGNEQYV. The CDR3 DNA follows: TGTGCCAGCAGTTTAGAAGGGGGGAACGAGCAGTACGTC.

The chain recombines TRBV12-3 or TRBV12-4 with TRBJ2-3, with TRBD2 matching 9 bases. With V trimmed by 7 bases and J by 4 bases, 6 bases remained unmatched. The CDR3 is 14 residues long. The CDR3 sequence: CASTPGLASDTQYF. The CDR3 DNA is TGTGCCAGCACTCCGGGACTAGCATCAGATACGCAGTATTTT.

This clonotype was observed at least ten times. The rearrangement links TRBV29-1 to TRBJ2-1, with TRBD2 matching 12 bases. Germline V gives CDR1 SQVTM, CDR2 ANQGSEA. The CDR3 totals 13 residues. Losses at the gene ends were 7 bases for V and 8 bases for J; bases not matched to a gene: 6. The CDR3 nucleotides are TGCAGCGCCGCACTAGCGGGAGGACATGAGCAGTTCTTC. Translating gives CSAALAGGHEQFF.